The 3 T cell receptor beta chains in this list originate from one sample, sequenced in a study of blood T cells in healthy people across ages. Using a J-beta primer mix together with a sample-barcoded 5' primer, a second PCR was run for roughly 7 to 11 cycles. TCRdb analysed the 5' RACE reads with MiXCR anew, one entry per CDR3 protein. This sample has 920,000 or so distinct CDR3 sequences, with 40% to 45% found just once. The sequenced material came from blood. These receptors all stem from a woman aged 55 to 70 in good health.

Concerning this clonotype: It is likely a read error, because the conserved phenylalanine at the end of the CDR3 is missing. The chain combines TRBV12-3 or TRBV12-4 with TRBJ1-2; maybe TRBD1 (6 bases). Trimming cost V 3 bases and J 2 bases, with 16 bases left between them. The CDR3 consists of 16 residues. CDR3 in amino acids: CASSFRGTRGNYGYTL. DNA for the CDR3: TGTGCCAGCAGTTTTAGGGGGACCCGGGGGAACTATGGCTACACCTTA.

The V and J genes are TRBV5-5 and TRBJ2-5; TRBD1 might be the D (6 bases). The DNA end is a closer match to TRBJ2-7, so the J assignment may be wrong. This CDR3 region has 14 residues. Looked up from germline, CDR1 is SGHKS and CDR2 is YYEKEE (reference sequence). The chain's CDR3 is CASRLPTGVDEQYF. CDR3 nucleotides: TGTGCCAGCCGCCTCCCGACAGGAGTTGACGAGCAGTACTTC.

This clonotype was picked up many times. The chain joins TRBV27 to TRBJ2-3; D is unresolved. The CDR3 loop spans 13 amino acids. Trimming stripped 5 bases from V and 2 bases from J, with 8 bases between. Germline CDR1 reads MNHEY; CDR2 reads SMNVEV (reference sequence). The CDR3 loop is CASSPSYTDTQYF. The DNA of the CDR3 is TGTGCCAGCAGTCCTTCCTACACAGATACGCAGTATTTT.